This T cell receptor beta chain was sequenced during a study of vaccination and CD4 T cells after COVID-19. Findings of the study overall: Apart from involving relatively few convalescent patients, the work omitted early post-infection timepoints.

This clonotype was observed a few times. The antigen remains unidentified. The treatment was: roughly 10-day PBMC culture with coronavirus spike peptide pools or control peptides (ViraFEST assay). Spanning March to December 2020, the positive PCR dates came before US Alpha, Beta and Delta variants. Researchers used the Oncomine TCR Beta short-read assay to sequence DNA from cultured CD4+ T cells. TCRdb re-analysed the PCR reads in MiXCR, keeping a single row per CDR3 protein. The sample lists about 20,000 distinct CDR3 sequences, 23% occurring once. V dropped 4 bases and J dropped 8 bases, with 14 bases sitting between them. Germline values: CDR1 SGHDN, CDR2 FVKESK. The CDR3 loop spans 13 amino acids.

The sample was cultured CD4+ T cells from blood. This clonotype was sampled from a human donor with COVID-19. This chain uses TRBV14 with TRBJ1-2; tentative D call: TRBD1 (6 bases). The CDR3 is CASSPDRSGGYTF. DNA for the CDR3: TGTGCCAGCAGCCCCGACAGGTCTGGAGGCTACACCTTC.